This T cell receptor beta chain is drawn from a study of cytomegalovirus exposure and HLA in healthy donors. Turning to the study itself: From 150 million to 200 million T cells, an earlier analysis saw roughly 120 million unique TCR beta sequences.

There are 15 residues in the CDR3. With 0 bases removed from V and 1 base from J, the gap between germline ends came to 10 bases. Germline-derived CDR1 and CDR2 are SGHRS and YFSETQ. PCR involved 60 Vbeta and 13 Jbeta primers. Sequencing used immunoSEQ multiplex PCR; TCRdb keeps in-frame clones, though not all of them. The sample holds 150,000 or so clones, 70% to 80% seen once. This clone was seen a single time. This chain connects TRBV5-1 to TRBJ1-2, with D perhaps matching TRBD1 (6 bases). The clonotype was recovered from a woman aged 40 to 50 in good health and CMV-seronegative. What was sequenced was PBMCs. In DNA form, the CDR3 reads TGCGCCAGCAGCTTGGAAGCAGGGGATAACTATGGCTACACCTTC. It codes for CASSLEAGDNYGYTF.